The rows below give T cell receptor beta chains drawn from one sample of a study of blood T cell repertoires in COVID-19. The method was immunoSEQ multiplex PCR; TCRdb's version includes in-frame clones alone and lacks a portion of them. The sample has 100,000 to 120,000 clones, roughly four fifths seen once. Sequencing used peripheral blood. The receptors derive from a woman in her 70s with acute or convalescent COVID-19. CDR3s include the opening cysteine and the closing phenylalanine or tryptophan. Fields, in order: CDR3 length, D gene, J gene, V gene, clone size, CDR3 DNA, CDR3 protein. The D gene is left open where the match is weak. Clone size is given for some rows only: seen once, a few or many times, or a class if the clone is expanded.

>15|TRBD1|TRBJ1-1|TRBV24-1|.
TGTGCCACCAGTGCCACCGACAGGGGGATCACTGAAGCTTTCTTT
CATSATDRGITEAFF
>14|.|TRBJ2-7|TRBV28|.
TGTGCCAGCAGTTTGGAGATAGTTCCCTACGAGCAGTACTTC
CASSLEIVPYEQYF
>13|TRBD1|TRBJ2-2|TRBV6-5|.
TGTGCCAGCAGCCCGGACAGGAGCTTGGGGCTGTTTTTT
CASSPDRSLGLFF
>14|TRBD1|TRBJ1-6|TRBV7-2|once
TGTGCCAGCAGCCCGGACAGGAGTAATTCACCCCTCCACTTT
CASSPDRSNSPLHF
>16|.|TRBJ2-7|TRBV5-5|.
TGTGCCAGCAGCTTGGAGGCAGGGATCGGGTCCTACGAGCAGTACTTC
CASSLEAGIGSYEQYF
>15|TRBD2|TRBJ2-7|TRBV2|.
TGTGCCAGCAGACGACTAGCGGGAGGGCCCAGTGAGCAGTACTTC
CASRRLAGGPSEQYF
>14|TRBD1|TRBJ1-2|TRBV7-9|.
TGTGCCAGCAGCAAGACGACAGGGGACTATGGCTACACCTTC
CASSKTTGDYGYTF
>15|.|TRBJ1-3|TRBV9|.
TGTGCCAGCAGCCCGGTCGGTAACTCTGGAAACACCATATATTTT
CASSPVGNSGNTIYF
>15|TRBD1|TRBJ1-5|TRBV7-2|.
TGTGCCAGCAGCTTAGTGGGGGACAGGGCTCAGCCCCAGCATTTT
CASSLVGDRAQPQHF
>17|TRBD2|TRBJ2-1|TRBV15|.
TGTGCCACCAGCAGAGGACTAGCGGGAGGGCCAAGGGATGAGCAGTTCTTC
CATSRGLAGGPRDEQFF
>14|.|TRBJ1-2|TRBV19|.
TGTGCCAGTAGTATGGAGGGCTTTAACTATGGCTACACCTTC
CASSMEGFNYGYTF
>14|.|TRBJ2-2|TRBV5-6|.
TGTGCCAGCAGCTTCCTAGGTCGGCTCGGGGAGCTGTTTTTT
CASSFLGRLGELFF
>14|TRBD2|TRBJ2-1|TRBV4-3|.
TGCGCCAGCAGCCGCGCTAGCGGGATCGATGAGCAGTTCTTC
CASSRASGIDEQFF
>15|TRBD2|TRBJ2-7|TRBV9|.
TGTGCCAGCAGCGCGGGACTAGCTCTTACCTACGAGCAGTACTTC
CASSAGLALTYEQYF
>17|TRBD1|TRBJ2-2|TRBV27|once
TGTGCCAGCACCAGACGGGGGACAGGGGGCGGCACCGGGGAGCTGTTTTTT
CASTRRGTGGGTGELFF
>12|.|TRBJ2-7|TRBV5-1|.
TGCGCCAGCAGCCCCGGGACCTACGAGCAGTACTTC
CASSPGTYEQYF
>13|.|TRBJ2-7|TRBV12-3/TRBV12-4|.
TGTGCCAGCAATCCGGACTCCTCCTACGAGCAGTACTTC
CASNPDSSYEQYF
>14|TRBD2|TRBJ2-1|TRBV7-9|once
TGTGCCAGCAGCAGGACTAGCGACTACAATGAGCAGTTCTTC
CASSRTSDYNEQFF
>16|TRBD1|TRBJ2-3|TRBV24-1|.
TGTGCCACCAGTGAAGGGCAGGGGGTAGGGACAGATACGCAGTATTTT
CATSEGQGVGTDTQYF
>15|TRBD1|TRBJ1-4|TRBV25-1|.
TGTGCCAGCAGGCTGACAGGGGTTGGCGGTGAAAAACTGTTTTTT
CASRLTGVGGEKLFF
>15|TRBD1|TRBJ2-2|TRBV19|.
TGTGTCAGTAGTCGCCAGGGGGTAAGAGCCGGGGAGCTGTTTTTT
CVSSRQGVRAGELFF
>15|TRBD2|TRBJ2-5|TRBV24-1|.
TGTGCCACCAGTTTCGGACTAGCGGGACAAGAGACCCAGTACTTC
CATSFGLAGQETQYF
>14|.|TRBJ1-1|TRBV3-1/TRBV3-2|once
TGTGCCAGCAGCCAAGAAGGAGAGTGGACTGAAGCTTTCTTT
CASSQEGEWTEAFF
>12|TRBD2|TRBJ2-7|TRBV2|.
TGTGCCAGCAGTGTTCTAGCGGGGCAGTGGTACTTC
CASSVLAGQWYF
>18|.|TRBJ2-7|TRBV5-6|.
TGTGCCAGCAGCCTCCCGCGTGGTAGCCCGAGGATGGTCTACGAGCAGTACTTC
CASSLPRGSPRMVYEQYF
>14|.|TRBJ1-4|TRBV7-9|.
TGTGCCAGCAGCCCGAGGTGGGGGGATGAAAAACTGTTTTTT
CASSPRWGDEKLFF
>16|.|TRBJ1-5|TRBV2|.
TGTGCCAGCAGTGACTTGGTACAGGGAGGCAATCAGCCCCAGCATTTT
CASSDLVQGGNQPQHF
>16|TRBD2|TRBJ2-2|TRBV9|.
TGTGCCAGCAGCACTACCGGGACTACCAACACCGGGGAGCTGTTTTTT
CASSTTGTTNTGELFF
>15|.|TRBJ1-5|TRBV6-2/TRBV6-3|.
TGTGCCAGCAGTTATTCGGGAGGCCGAGGTGGGCCCCAGCATTTT
CASSYSGGRGGPQHF
>17|TRBD1|TRBJ1-5|TRBV6-2/TRBV6-3|.
TGTGCCAGCAGTCCCCGGGGGACAGGGGCTGTCAATCAGCCCCAGCATTTT
CASSPRGTGAVNQPQHF
>15|.|TRBJ2-1|TRBV9|.
TGTGCCAGCAGCGTACTGGGGGCCTCCTACAATGAGCAGTTCTTC
CASSVLGASYNEQFF
>10|.|TRBJ2-1|TRBV12-3/TRBV12-4|.
TGTGCCAGCAGCATCAATGAGCAGTTCTTC
CASSINEQFF
>14|TRBD1|TRBJ2-7|TRBV6-5|.
TGTGCCAGCGGGGACAGGGGGATAGCCTACGAGCAGTACTTC
CASGDRGIAYEQYF
>13|.|TRBJ2-2|TRBV5-1|.
TGCGCCAGCAACGTGGAGGGACTCAGGGAGCTGTTTTTT
CASNVEGLRELFF
>13|.|TRBJ1-1|TRBV19|once
TGTGCCAGTAGTATAGGGTCGGGCACTGAAGCTTTCTTT
CASSIGSGTEAFF
>16|TRBD1|TRBJ1-6|TRBV7-9|.
TGTGCCAGCAGCTTAGGGGCAGGGGGTGATAATTCACCCCTCCACTTT
CASSLGAGGDNSPLHF
>15|TRBD1|TRBJ2-7|TRBV14|.
TGTGCCAGCAGCCAAGCCCGGACAGGGTCCTACGAGCAGTACTTC
CASSQARTGSYEQYF
>16|TRBD2|TRBJ2-7|TRBV6-6|once
TGTGCCAGCAGTTATTTTCTAGCGGGAGTTCGCTACGAGCAGTACTTC
CASSYFLAGVRYEQYF
>15|TRBD2|TRBJ2-1|TRBV6-2/TRBV6-3|.
TGTGCCAGCAGTTATGATGCGGGGGGGCGTAGTGAGCAGTTCTTC
CASSYDAGGRSEQFF
>15|.|TRBJ2-1|TRBV4-1|.
TGCGCCAGCAGCCAAGTCAGCGCCTCCTACAATGAGCAGTTCTTC
CASSQVSASYNEQFF
>14|.|TRBJ2-2|TRBV30|.
TGTGCCTGCCCGACTCAGGGGCCATCCGGGGAGCTGTTTTTT
CACPTQGPSGELFF
>16|TRBD2|TRBJ2-2|TRBV18|.
TGTGCCAGCTCACCTCGACTAGCGGCGAACACCGGGGAGCTGTTTTTT
CASSPRLAANTGELFF
>15|.|TRBJ1-2|TRBV6-5|.
TGTGCCAGCAGTTATCTGGATCAGGGTGGCTATGGCTACACCTTC
CASSYLDQGGYGYTF
>14|.|TRBJ1-5|TRBV30|few
TGTGCCTGGAGTAGGGGTCAGGGAAATCAGCCCCAGCATTTT
CAWSRGQGNQPQHF
>15|TRBD1|TRBJ1-1|TRBV4-3|.
TGCGCCAGCAGCCTGGACAGGGGGCCTGGCACTGAAGCTTTCTTT
CASSLDRGPGTEAFF
>13|.|TRBJ2-1|TRBV18|.
TGTGCCAGCTCACTCTCGAGCGACGGTGAGCAGTTCTTC
CASSLSSDGEQFF
>14|.|TRBJ1-2|TRBV7-8|.
TGTGCCAGCAGCTCTCGGGACACCCTCTATGGCTACACCTTC
CASSSRDTLYGYTF
>11|.|TRBJ1-4|TRBV2|once
TGTGCCAGCAGACGGGTTGGGAAACTGTTTTTT
CASRRVGKLFF
>15|TRBD2|TRBJ2-3|TRBV9|.
TGTGCCAGCAGCGCCGGGGGGGGCTTCACAGATACGCAGTATTTT
CASSAGGGFTDTQYF
>15|.|TRBJ1-5|TRBV7-2|.
TGTGCCAGCAGCTTGGAGGGCTATAGCAATCAGCCCCAGCATTTT
CASSLEGYSNQPQHF
>15|TRBD2|TRBJ2-5|TRBV7-2|.
TGTGCCAGCAGCGCCACTAGCGGGAGGATCGGGGCCCAGTACTTC
CASSATSGRIGAQYF
>15|TRBD2|TRBJ2-5|TRBV3-1/TRBV3-2|.
TGTGCCAGCAGCCAAGGGGCGGGAGGTACGGAGACCCAGTACTTC
CASSQGAGGTETQYF